This is a list of T cell receptor beta chains from one sample in a study of blood T cell repertoires in COVID-19. Sequencing was performed with immunoSEQ multiplex PCR; in TCRdb, only in-frame clones are kept and a portion is missing. The sample gives about 160,000 clones, around 81% of which show up once; 4.5% to 7.5% is in the top ten. Sequenced input: PBMCs or T cells enriched from blood (not recorded which). All receptors derive from a man aged 35-49 years who had recovered from COVID-19. Each CDR3 is given with its conserved first and last residue. The order of the fields is D gene, J gene, clone size, V gene, CDR3 protein, CDR3 DNA. The D gene is left open where the match is weak. A row's size may be missing; if present it is once, few, many or a size class.

d_gene: TRBD2; j_gene: TRBJ2-3; abundance: -; v_gene: TRBV10-3; CDR3aa: CAISGVAGGRGTDTQYF; CDR3nt: TGTGCCATCAGTGGTGTAGCGGGGGGAAGGGGCACAGATACGCAGTATTTT
d_gene: -; j_gene: TRBJ1-1; abundance: -; v_gene: TRBV2; CDR3aa: CASRDGQWNTEAFF; CDR3nt: TGTGCCAGCAGGGACGGACAGTGGAACACTGAAGCTTTCTTT
d_gene: -; j_gene: TRBJ2-3; abundance: -; v_gene: TRBV19; CDR3aa: CASRRQAFGTDTQYF; CDR3nt: TGTGCCAGTAGGCGACAGGCTTTCGGCACAGATACGCAGTATTTT
d_gene: -; j_gene: TRBJ2-1; abundance: -; v_gene: TRBV10-3; CDR3aa: CATVGSRGIEMDEQFF; CDR3nt: TGTGCCACCGTAGGATCCAGGGGAATCGAGATGGATGAGCAGTTCTTC
d_gene: -; j_gene: TRBJ2-5; abundance: many; v_gene: TRBV27; CDR3aa: CASSHLAAGGSETQYF; CDR3nt: TGTGCCAGCAGTCACCTAGCTGCGGGTGGGTCTGAGACCCAGTACTTC
d_gene: -; j_gene: TRBJ1-5; abundance: -; v_gene: TRBV2; CDR3aa: CASSGPGGSNQPQHF; CDR3nt: TGTGCCAGCAGTGGACCCGGAGGGAGCAATCAGCCCCAGCATTTT
d_gene: -; j_gene: TRBJ2-5; abundance: -; v_gene: TRBV11-2; CDR3aa: CASSPPTWTEETQYF; CDR3nt: TGTGCCAGCAGCCCCCCGACCTGGACAGAAGAGACCCAGTACTTC
d_gene: TRBD2; j_gene: TRBJ2-1; abundance: -; v_gene: TRBV6-5; CDR3aa: CASSYSAGGYNEQFF; CDR3nt: TGTGCCAGCAGTTACTCCGCGGGGGGCTACAATGAGCAGTTCTTC
d_gene: TRBD2; j_gene: TRBJ2-7; abundance: -; v_gene: TRBV6-5; CDR3aa: CASRGKRGSGGEQYF; CDR3nt: TGTGCCAGCAGGGGGAAGCGGGGTTCCGGGGGCGAGCAGTACTTC
d_gene: TRBD2; j_gene: TRBJ2-2; abundance: -; v_gene: TRBV19; CDR3aa: CASSIRGLAPNTGELFF; CDR3nt: TGTGCCAGTAGTATAAGGGGACTAGCTCCTAACACCGGGGAGCTGTTTTTT
d_gene: -; j_gene: TRBJ2-5; abundance: -; v_gene: TRBV5-1; CDR3aa: CASSLPGASETQYF; CDR3nt: TGCGCCAGCAGCTTACCAGGGGCCTCAGAGACCCAGTACTTC
d_gene: -; j_gene: TRBJ2-1; abundance: -; v_gene: TRBV4-1; CDR3aa: CASSQTGYNEQFF; CDR3nt: TGCGCCAGCAGCCAAACGGGATACAATGAGCAGTTCTTC
d_gene: TRBD1; j_gene: TRBJ2-2; abundance: -; v_gene: TRBV13; CDR3aa: CASSARDRGYDTGELFF; CDR3nt: TGTGCCAGCAGCGCGAGGGACAGGGGGTACGACACCGGGGAGCTGTTTTTT
d_gene: TRBD1; j_gene: TRBJ1-1; abundance: -; v_gene: TRBV5-6; CDR3aa: CASSLGGQGAGRNTEAFF; CDR3nt: TGTGCCAGCAGCTTGGGCGGACAGGGGGCAGGGAGGAACACTGAAGCTTTCTTT
d_gene: TRBD2; j_gene: TRBJ2-1; abundance: -; v_gene: TRBV7-9; CDR3aa: CASSFSLADNEQFF; CDR3nt: TGTGCCAGCAGCTTCTCCCTAGCGGACAATGAGCAGTTCTTC
d_gene: -; j_gene: TRBJ1-6; abundance: -; v_gene: TRBV6-5; CDR3aa: CASSQRGNSPLHF; CDR3nt: TGTGCCAGCAGTCAAAGGGGCAATTCACCCCTCCACTTT
d_gene: -; j_gene: TRBJ2-3; abundance: -; v_gene: TRBV18; CDR3aa: CASSPNRQSTDTQYF; CDR3nt: TGTGCCAGCTCACCTAATCGACAGAGCACAGATACGCAGTATTTT
d_gene: TRBD2; j_gene: TRBJ2-3; abundance: -; v_gene: TRBV2; CDR3aa: CASNPGLAGITQYF; CDR3nt: TGTGCCAGCAATCCGGGACTAGCGGGGATTACGCAGTATTTT
d_gene: -; j_gene: TRBJ1-6; abundance: -; v_gene: TRBV7-3; CDR3aa: CASSLQGPNNSPLHF; CDR3nt: TGTGCCAGCAGCTTACAGGGGCCGAATAATTCACCCCTCCACTTT
d_gene: TRBD1; j_gene: TRBJ2-1; abundance: -; v_gene: TRBV13; CDR3aa: CASSSNRGENYYNEQFF; CDR3nt: TGTGCCAGCAGCTCGAACAGGGGCGAAAATTACTACAATGAGCAGTTCTTC
d_gene: -; j_gene: TRBJ1-1; abundance: -; v_gene: TRBV18; CDR3aa: CASSPGTLNTEAFF; CDR3nt: TGTGCCAGCTCACCTGGGACACTGAACACTGAAGCTTTCTTT
d_gene: -; j_gene: TRBJ1-5; abundance: -; v_gene: TRBV7-9; CDR3aa: CASSLQLGDDQPQHF; CDR3nt: TGTGCCAGCAGCTTACAGCTGGGCGACGATCAGCCCCAGCATTTT
d_gene: TRBD1; j_gene: TRBJ1-4; abundance: -; v_gene: TRBV18; CDR3aa: CASSPGQGGEKLFF; CDR3nt: TGTGCCAGCTCGCCGGGACAGGGAGGTGAAAAACTGTTTTTT
d_gene: TRBD1; j_gene: TRBJ2-3; abundance: -; v_gene: TRBV11-3; CDR3aa: CASSSRQGTDTQYF; CDR3nt: TGTGCCAGCAGCTCACGACAGGGGACAGATACGCAGTATTTT
d_gene: TRBD1; j_gene: TRBJ1-2; abundance: few; v_gene: TRBV5-1; CDR3aa: CASRLTGTVNYGYTF; CDR3nt: TGCGCCAGCAGATTGACCGGGACAGTTAACTATGGCTACACCTTC
d_gene: TRBD2; j_gene: TRBJ2-2; abundance: -; v_gene: TRBV13; CDR3aa: CASSSSRLAGAAGELFF; CDR3nt: TGTGCCAGCAGCTCATCACGACTAGCGGGGGCAGCCGGGGAGCTGTTTTTT
d_gene: TRBD1; j_gene: TRBJ2-3; abundance: -; v_gene: TRBV5-8; CDR3aa: CASRSGTGPDTQYF; CDR3nt: TGTGCCAGCAGGTCCGGGACAGGGCCAGATACGCAGTATTTT
d_gene: -; j_gene: TRBJ2-7; abundance: -; v_gene: TRBV7-9; CDR3aa: CASRGANPEQYF; CDR3nt: TGTGCCAGCAGGGGGGCAAACCCAGAGCAGTACTTC
d_gene: -; j_gene: TRBJ1-4; abundance: once; v_gene: TRBV6-5; CDR3aa: CASRTSNPNEKLFF; CDR3nt: TGTGCCAGCCGGACTTCTAATCCAAATGAAAAACTGTTTTTT
d_gene: -; j_gene: TRBJ1-2; abundance: -; v_gene: TRBV6-5; CDR3aa: CASSPTTGNPYGYTF; CDR3nt: TGTGCCAGCAGTCCGACCACAGGGAACCCCTATGGCTACACCTTC
d_gene: TRBD1; j_gene: TRBJ2-6; abundance: -; v_gene: TRBV13; CDR3aa: CASSLGPATGGGGANVLTF; CDR3nt: TGTGCCAGCAGCTTAGGCCCGGCAACAGGGGGCGGTGGGGCCAACGTCCTGACTTTC
d_gene: -; j_gene: TRBJ1-4; abundance: -; v_gene: TRBV4-1; CDR3aa: CASSQDGGQLFF; CDR3nt: TGCGCCAGCAGCCAAGATGGCGGGCAACTGTTTTTT